The 10 T cell receptor beta chains below all came from one sample that was sequenced in a study of blood T cell repertoires in COVID-19. The protocol was immunoSEQ multiplex PCR, while the TCRdb copy is restricted to in-frame clones and leaves out a portion. Of over 90,000 clones in the sample, 75% to 90% are singletons; the top ten hold around 11%. Sequencing was done on a sample of peripheral blood. These receptors all stem from a human donor in a cohort sampled during active COVID-19.

This clone was observed a handful of times. V and J are TRBV7-9 and TRBJ1-4, with a tentative D call TRBD1 (5 bases). Per the germline V gene, CDR1 is SEHNR and CDR2 is FQNEAQ (reference sequence). This CDR3 spans 12 amino acids. The ends were cut back, 5 bases at V and 13 bases at J, with 14 bases in the middle. CDR3 amino acids: CASSLSGTGLFF. The CDR3 DNA follows: TGTGCCAGCAGCCTGAGCGGGACTGGACTGTTTTTT.

The count of this clone is one. In DNA, the CDR3 is TGTGCCAGCAGTGAATCAGTCCCACAGCTAAACACTGAAGCTTTCTTT. Protein: CASSESVPQLNTEAFF. The chain combines TRBV2 with TRBJ1-1; D is unresolved. This CDR3 comprises 16 residues. Trimming left V 2 bases short and J 2 bases short, with 15 bases between. CDR1 and CDR2 from the germline V gene are SNHLY and FYNNEI.

The rearrangement links TRBV5-1 to TRBJ2-3, with D possibly TRBD2 on 6 matching bases. The CDR3 runs to 16 residues. Germline CDR1 reads SGHRS; CDR2 reads YFSETQ. The V end was cut by 5 bases, the J end by 3 bases, with 19 bases between. This chain's CDR3 is CASRAWEATFTDTQYF. The CDR3 DNA reads TGCGCCAGCAGGGCGTGGGAGGCCACTTTTACAGATACGCAGTATTTT.

This clone was seen just once. The J gene is TRBJ2-1, the V gene TRBV12-3 or TRBV12-4; 14 bases align to TRBD2. With 5 bases clipped from V and 9 bases from J, the junction kept 0 bases outside the gene matches. CDR3 length: 13 amino acids. The CDR3 DNA follows: TGTGCCAGCAGTGGACTAGCGGGGGGTGAGCAGTTCTTC. This codes for CASSGLAGGEQFF.

This clone appeared a single time. V is TRBV15 and J is TRBJ2-3, with 7 nucleotides matching TRBD2. Germline-derived CDR1 and CDR2 are LNHNV and YYDKDF (reference sequence). V lost 3 bases to trimming and J lost 2 bases; unmatched junction nucleotides: 2. The CDR3 consists of 14 residues. The CDR3 nucleotides are TGTGCCACCAGCAGTCGGGACTACACAGATACGCAGTATTTT. Amino acid sequence: CATSSRDYTDTQYF.

J is TRBJ1-1 and V is TRBV5-1; 10 bases match TRBD1. CDR3 length: 14 amino acids. With 4 bases clipped from V and 4 bases from J, the junction kept 4 bases outside the gene matches. Germline assignment: CDR1 SGHRS and CDR2 YFSETQ. The CDR3 nucleotides are TGCGCCAGCAGCCGGACAGGGGGAGTCACTGAAGCTTTCTTT. Its translation: CASSRTGGVTEAFF.

A few counts support this clone. V gene TRBV6-5 combines with J gene TRBJ2-2, with D perhaps TRBD1 (6 bases). The V and J ends lost 6 bases and 0 bases respectively, with 14 bases between them. This CDR3 region has 16 residues. Germline CDR1 reads MNHEY; CDR2 reads SVGAGI. The DNA of the CDR3 is TGTGCCAGCAGCTACGAAGGGGGATCGAACACCGGGGAGCTGTTTTTT. Residues: CASSYEGGSNTGELFF.

The chain recombines TRBV7-8 with TRBJ1-2; D may be TRBD1 (5 bases). This CDR3 is built from 15 residues. Per the germline V gene, CDR1 is SGHVS and CDR2 is FQNEAQ. Between the trimmed V and J ends, which lost 0 bases and 0 bases, there was a span of 8 bases. CDR3 DNA: TGTGCCAGCAGCTTAGCGGGGGAGGCTAACTATGGCTACACCTTC. This sequence encodes CASSLAGEANYGYTF.

The V and J genes are TRBV15 and TRBJ2-7; D is possibly TRBD1 (6 bases). V shed 0 bases and J shed 6 bases, with 12 bases lying between them. Germline values: CDR1 LNHNV, CDR2 YYDKDF (reference sequence). The CDR3 length is 14 residues. CDR3 nucleotide sequence: TGTGCCACCAGCAGAGATGGACAGTCGGGCGAGCAGTACTTC. Amino acid sequence: CATSRDGQSGEQYF.

The V and J genes are TRBV6-5 and TRBJ1-2; TRBD1 is a possible D gene (6 bases). Germline assignment: CDR1 MNHEY and CDR2 SVGAGI. This CDR3 region has 15 residues. Trimming cost V 7 bases and J 4 bases, with 19 bases left between them. This CDR3 is CASILPGGGSYGYTF. The CDR3 region has the DNA TGTGCCAGCATCCTCCCTGGGGGCGGCAGCTATGGCTACACCTTC.